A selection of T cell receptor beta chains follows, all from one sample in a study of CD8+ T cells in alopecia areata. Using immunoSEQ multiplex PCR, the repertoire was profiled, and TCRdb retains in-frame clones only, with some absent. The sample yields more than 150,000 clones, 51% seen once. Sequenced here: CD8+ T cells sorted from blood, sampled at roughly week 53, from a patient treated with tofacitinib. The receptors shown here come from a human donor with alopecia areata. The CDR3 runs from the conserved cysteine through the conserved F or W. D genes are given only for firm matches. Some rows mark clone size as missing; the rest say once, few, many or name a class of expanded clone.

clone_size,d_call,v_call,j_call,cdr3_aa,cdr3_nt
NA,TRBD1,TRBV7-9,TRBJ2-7,CASSSGIYQGAHF,TGTGCCAGCAGCTCTGGAATATACCAGGGGGCCCACTTC
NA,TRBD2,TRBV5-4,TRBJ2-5,CASSQTSGGPKETQYF,TGTGCCAGCAGCCAGACTAGCGGGGGCCCAAAGGAGACCCAGTACTTC
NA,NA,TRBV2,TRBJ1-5,CASRVGTVNQPQHF,TGTGCCAGCAGGGTTGGGACGGTCAATCAGCCCCAGCATTTT
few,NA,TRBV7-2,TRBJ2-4,CASTRVGGPIPRLIQYF,TGTGCCAGCACCCGGGTGGGGGGCCCAATCCCCAGACTCATTCAGTACTTC
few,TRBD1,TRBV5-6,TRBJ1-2,CASSLGQGARGYTF,TGTGCCAGCAGCCTCGGACAGGGGGCGCGCGGCTACACCTTC
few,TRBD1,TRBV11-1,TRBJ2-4,CASSEGQDRTNLAKNIQYF,TGTGCCAGCAGCGAAGGACAGGACAGGACGAACCTAGCCAAAAACATTCAGTACTTC
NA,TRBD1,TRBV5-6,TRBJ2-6,CASSSGTGVLGANVLTF,TGTGCCAGCAGCTCCGGGACAGGGGTGCTCGGGGCCAACGTCCTGACTTTC
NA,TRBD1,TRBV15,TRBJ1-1,CATSSDRGTEAFF,TGTGCCACCAGCTCTGACAGGGGCACTGAAGCTTTCTTT
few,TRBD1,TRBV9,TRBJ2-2,CASSVEGEGQYTGELFF,TGTGCCAGCAGCGTAGAAGGAGAGGGACAGTACACCGGGGAGCTGTTTTTT
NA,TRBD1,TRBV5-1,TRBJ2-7,CASRGTGFEQYF,TGCGCCAGCAGAGGGACAGGGTTCGAGCAGTACTTC
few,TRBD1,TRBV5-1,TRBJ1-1,CASKGQGTENTEAFF,TGCGCCAGCAAGGGACAGGGGACGGAGAACACTGAAGCTTTCTTT
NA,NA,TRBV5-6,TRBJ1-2,CASSILQDANYGYTF,TGTGCCAGCAGCATTCTACAGGACGCTAACTATGGCTACACCTTC
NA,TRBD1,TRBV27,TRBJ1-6,CASSWDRGRSPLHF,TGTGCCAGCAGTTGGGACAGGGGACGCTCACCCCTCCACTTT
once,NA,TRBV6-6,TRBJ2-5,CASSYNTRGETQYF,TGTGCCAGCAGTTACAATACCCGCGGGGAGACCCAGTACTTC
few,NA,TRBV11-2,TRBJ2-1,CASSPRPGTRSYNEQFF,TGTGCCAGCAGCCCCCGGCCCGGGACACGGTCCTACAATGAGCAGTTCTTC
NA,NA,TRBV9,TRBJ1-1,CASSVGEGRDTEAFF,TGTGCCAGCAGCGTCGGAGAGGGACGGGACACTGAAGCTTTCTTT
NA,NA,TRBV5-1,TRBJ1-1,CASSLNTEAFF,TGCGCCAGCAGCTTAAACACTGAAGCTTTCTTT
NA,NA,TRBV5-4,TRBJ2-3,CASSPSGADTQYF,TGTGCCAGCAGCCCCTCAGGTGCAGATACGCAGTATTTT
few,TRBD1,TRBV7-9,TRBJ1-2,CASSQAGTVYGYTF,TGTGCCAGCAGTCAAGCCGGGACAGTCTATGGCTACACCTTC
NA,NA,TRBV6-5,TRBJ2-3,CASSPLRASTDTQYF,TGTGCCAGCAGCCCCCTGAGGGCTAGCACAGATACGCAGTATTTT
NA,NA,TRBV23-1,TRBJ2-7,CASSQSWGSYEQYF,TGCGCCAGCAGTCAATCATGGGGGAGCTACGAGCAGTACTTC
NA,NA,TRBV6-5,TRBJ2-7,CASSYETAYEQYF,TGTGCCAGCAGTTACGAAACGGCCTACGAGCAGTACTTC
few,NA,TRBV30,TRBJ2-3,CAWSVTGGDTQYF,TGTGCCTGGAGTGTTACTGGGGGGGATACGCAGTATTTT
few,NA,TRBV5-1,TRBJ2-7,CASSFGGPGEQYF,TGCGCCAGCAGCTTTGGGGGGCCAGGGGAGCAGTACTTC
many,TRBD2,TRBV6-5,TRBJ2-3,CASTSGGATDTQYF,TGTGCCAGCACTAGCGGGGGGGCCACAGATACGCAGTATTTT
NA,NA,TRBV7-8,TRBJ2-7,CASSPDRGLGDEQYF,TGTGCCAGCAGCCCAGATCGGGGATTGGGGGACGAGCAGTACTTC
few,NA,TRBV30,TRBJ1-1,CAWNGGVDTEAFF,TGTGCCTGGAATGGGGGGGTCGACACTGAAGCTTTCTTT
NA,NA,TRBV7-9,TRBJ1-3,CASSLILGHPTAGNTIYF,TGTGCCAGCAGCTTAATCCTGGGACACCCTACCGCTGGAAACACCATATATTTT
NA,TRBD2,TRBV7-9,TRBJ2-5,CASSEWRGAQETQYF,TGTGCCAGCAGCGAATGGCGGGGGGCCCAAGAGACCCAGTACTTC
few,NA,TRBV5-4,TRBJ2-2,CASSWRGPGELFF,TGTGCCAGCAGCTGGCGGGGTCCCGGGGAGCTGTTTTTT
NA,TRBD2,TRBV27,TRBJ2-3,CASSLIVAGALDQYF,TGTGCCAGCAGTTTAATTGTAGCGGGGGCCCTGGATCAGTATTTT
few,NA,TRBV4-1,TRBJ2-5,CASSQDRGIQETQYF,TGCGCCAGCAGCCAAGATAGGGGGATACAAGAGACCCAGTACTTC
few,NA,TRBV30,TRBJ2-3,CAWSVDNPDTQYF,TGTGCCTGGAGTGTTGACAATCCAGATACGCAGTATTTT
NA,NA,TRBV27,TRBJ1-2,CASSLSRGIAYGYTF,TGTGCCAGCTCCCTGTCCAGGGGAATTGCCTATGGCTACACCTTC
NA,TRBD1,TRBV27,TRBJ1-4,CASSVFWTGTEKLFF,TGTGCCAGCAGCGTTTTTTGGACAGGGACTGAAAAACTGTTTTTT
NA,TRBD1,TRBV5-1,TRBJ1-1,CASSADRTGEAFF,TGCGCCAGCAGCGCCGATAGGACAGGGGAAGCTTTCTTT
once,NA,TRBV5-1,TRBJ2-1,CASSSTGSEQFF,TGCGCCAGCAGCTCAACAGGGTCTGAGCAGTTCTTC
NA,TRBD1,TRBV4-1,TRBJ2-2,CASSHRTGLTGELFF,TGCGCCAGCAGCCACCGGACAGGGCTCACCGGGGAGCTGTTTTTT
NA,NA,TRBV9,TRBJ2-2,CASSVARMDTGELFF,TGTGCCAGCAGCGTAGCTAGGATGGACACCGGGGAGCTGTTTTTT
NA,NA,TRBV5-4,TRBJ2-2,CASSLRGGDTGELFF,TGTGCCAGCAGCTTGAGAGGGGGGGACACCGGGGAGCTGTTTTTT
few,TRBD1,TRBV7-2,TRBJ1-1,CASSSGGSHLKAFF,TGTGCCAGCAGTTCAGGGGGATCGCACTTAAAAGCTTTCTTT
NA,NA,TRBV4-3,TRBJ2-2,CASSQTTGSTGELFF,TGCGCCAGCAGCCAGACAACAGGGTCAACCGGGGAGCTGTTTTTT
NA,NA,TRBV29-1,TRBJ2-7,CSVGDPGISEDEQYF,TGCAGCGTTGGGGATCCGGGAATCTCAGAGGACGAGCAGTACTTC
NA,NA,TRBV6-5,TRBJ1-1,CASSYREGPTEAFF,TGTGCCAGCAGCTACAGGGAGGGTCCCACTGAAGCTTTCTTT
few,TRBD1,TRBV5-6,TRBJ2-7,CASSFTGDKQYF,TGTGCCAGCAGCTTCACAGGGGACAAGCAGTACTTC
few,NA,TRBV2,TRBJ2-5,CASTETDAPRTQYF,TGTGCCAGCACGGAGACTGACGCTCCTCGGACCCAGTACTTC
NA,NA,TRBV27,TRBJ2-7,CASREQGEQYF,TGTGCCAGCAGGGAGCAGGGGGAGCAGTACTTC
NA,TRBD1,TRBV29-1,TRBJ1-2,CSVYSGQHGYTF,TGCAGCGTCTATTCGGGACAGCATGGCTACACCTTC
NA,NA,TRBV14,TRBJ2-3,CASSQVTDTQYF,TGTGCCAGCAGCCAAGTCACAGATACGCAGTATTTT
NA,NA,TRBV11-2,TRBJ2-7,CASSFSGVYEQYF,TGTGCCAGCAGCTTCTCAGGGGTCTACGAGCAGTACTTC
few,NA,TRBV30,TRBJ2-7,CAGETGIYEQYF,TGTGCCGGGGAAACAGGGATCTACGAGCAGTACTTC
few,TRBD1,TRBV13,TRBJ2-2,CASTPGQGRTGELFF,TGTGCCAGCACTCCGGGACAGGGGAGGACCGGGGAGCTGTTTTTT
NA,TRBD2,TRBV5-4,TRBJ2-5,CASSAGTSGVQETQYF,TGTGCCAGCAGCGCCGGGACTAGCGGGGTACAAGAGACCCAGTACTTC
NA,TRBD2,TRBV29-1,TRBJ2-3,CSVAPLRGASTDTQYF,TGCAGCGTTGCCCCCTTGCGGGGGGCTAGCACAGATACGCAGTATTTT
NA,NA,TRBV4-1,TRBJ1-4,CASSQDRVNEKLFF,TGCGCCAGCAGCCAAGACAGGGTTAATGAAAAACTGTTTTTT
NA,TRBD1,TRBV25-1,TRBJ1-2,CAIQGAGGYTF,TGTGCCATTCAGGGGGCAGGTGGCTACACCTTC
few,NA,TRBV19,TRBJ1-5,CASSTFDSPNQPQHF,TGTGCCAGTAGTACCTTCGACAGCCCCAATCAGCCCCAGCATTTT
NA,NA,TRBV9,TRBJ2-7,CAGPFRSYEQYF,TGTGCCGGACCGTTTCGGAGCTACGAGCAGTACTTC
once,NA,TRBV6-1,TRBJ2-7,CASSDSGAYEQYF,TGTGCCAGCAGTGATTCAGGGGCCTACGAGCAGTACTTC